This T cell receptor beta chain was identified during a study of T cell responses to AZD1222 COVID-19 vaccine. Study-wide results and limits: The study found vaccine-associated CD4 TCRs spanning spike, dominant at 160-218 and 743-854. Unmutated variant regions are reportedly the target of nearly half of TCRs that are spike-specific.

Concerning this clone itself: The antigen is undetermined.

Here immunoSEQ multiplex PCR was the method, and the copy in TCRdb shows in-frame clones only, minus some. The data show 130,000 to 150,000 clones, with over 75% seen just once and about 3.5% held by the top ten. Germline lookup yields CDR1 LGHDT and CDR2 YNNKEL (reference sequence). CDR3 length: 11 residues. V was clipped by 8 bases and J by 6 bases, with 10 bases between them. V gene TRBV3-1 (or the pseudogene TRBV3-2) combines with J gene TRBJ1-2; TRBD1 might be the D (5 bases). The sample in question was peripheral blood, obtained on day 0 of AZD1222 vaccination. This TCR was recovered from an adult in good health. The chain's CDR3 is CASFQGDGYTF. The CDR3 nucleotides are TGTGCCAGCTTCCAGGGTGATGGCTACACCTTC.